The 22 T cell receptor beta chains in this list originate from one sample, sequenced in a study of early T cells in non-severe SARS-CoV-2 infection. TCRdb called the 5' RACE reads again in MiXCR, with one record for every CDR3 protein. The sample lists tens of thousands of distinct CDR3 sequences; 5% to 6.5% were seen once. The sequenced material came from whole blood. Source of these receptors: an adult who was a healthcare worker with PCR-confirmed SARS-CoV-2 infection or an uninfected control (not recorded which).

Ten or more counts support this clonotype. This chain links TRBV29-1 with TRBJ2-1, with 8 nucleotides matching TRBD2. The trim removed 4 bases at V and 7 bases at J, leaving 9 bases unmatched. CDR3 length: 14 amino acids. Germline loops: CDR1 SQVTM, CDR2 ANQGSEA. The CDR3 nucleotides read TGCAGCGTTGGTCGAGCGGGAGTAGGGAATGAGCAGTTCTTC. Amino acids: CSVGRAGVGNEQFF.

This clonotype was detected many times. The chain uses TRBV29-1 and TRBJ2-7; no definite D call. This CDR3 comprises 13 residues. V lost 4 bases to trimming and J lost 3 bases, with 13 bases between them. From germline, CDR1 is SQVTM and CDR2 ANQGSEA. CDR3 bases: TGCAGCGTTGGGGCCATTGGTGACTACGAGCAGTACTTC. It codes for CSVGAIGDYEQYF.

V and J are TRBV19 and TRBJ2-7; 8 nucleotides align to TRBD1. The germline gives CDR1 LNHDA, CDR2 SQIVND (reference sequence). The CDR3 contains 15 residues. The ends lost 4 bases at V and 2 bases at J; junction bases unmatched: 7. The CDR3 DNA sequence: TGTGCCAGTAGTAGCGCCGGGACAGGAACCTACGAGCAGTACTTC. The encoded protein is CASSSAGTGTYEQYF. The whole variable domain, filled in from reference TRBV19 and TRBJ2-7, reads DGGITQSPKYLFRKEGQNVTLSCEQNLNHDAMYWYRQDPGQGLRLIYYSQIVNDFQKGDIAEGYSVSREKKESFPLTVTSAQKNPTAFYLCASSSAGTGTYEQYFGPGTRLTVT.

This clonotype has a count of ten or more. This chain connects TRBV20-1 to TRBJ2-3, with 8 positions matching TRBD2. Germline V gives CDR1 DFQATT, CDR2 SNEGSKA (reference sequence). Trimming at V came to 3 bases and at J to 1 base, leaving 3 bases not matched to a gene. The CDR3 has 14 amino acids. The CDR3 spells CSASSGAGTDTQYF. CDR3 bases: TGCAGTGCTAGTAGCGGGGCGGGCACAGATACGCAGTATTTT.

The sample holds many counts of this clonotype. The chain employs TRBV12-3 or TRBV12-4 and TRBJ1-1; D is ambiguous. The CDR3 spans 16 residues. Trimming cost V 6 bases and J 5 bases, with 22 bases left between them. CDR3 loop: CASRDSWSGRGTEAFF. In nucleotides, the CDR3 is TGTGCCAGCAGGGACTCTTGGTCAGGCAGAGGGACTGAAGCTTTCTTT.

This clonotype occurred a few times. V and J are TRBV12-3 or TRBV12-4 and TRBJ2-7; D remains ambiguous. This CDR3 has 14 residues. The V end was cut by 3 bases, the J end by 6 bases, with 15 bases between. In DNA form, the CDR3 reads TGTGCCAGCAGTTTTGCCAGACACACGGGCGAGCAGTACTTC. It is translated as CASSFARHTGEQYF.

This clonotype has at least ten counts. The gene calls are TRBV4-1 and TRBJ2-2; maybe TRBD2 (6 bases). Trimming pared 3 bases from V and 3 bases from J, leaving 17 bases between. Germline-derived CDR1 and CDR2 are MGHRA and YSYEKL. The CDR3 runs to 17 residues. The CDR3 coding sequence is TGCGCCAGCAGCCAGGGTTACGGGAGTGCCGACACCGGGGAGCTGTTTTTT. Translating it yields CASSQGYGSADTGELFF.

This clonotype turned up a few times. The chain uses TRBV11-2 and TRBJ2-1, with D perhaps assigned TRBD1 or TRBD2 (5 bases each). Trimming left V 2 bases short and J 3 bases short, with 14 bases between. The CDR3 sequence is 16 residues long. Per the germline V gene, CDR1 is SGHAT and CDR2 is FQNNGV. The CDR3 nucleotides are TGTGCCAGCAGCTTATGGTCTGGGGGTTACTACAATGAGCAGTTCTTC. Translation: CASSLWSGGYYNEQFF. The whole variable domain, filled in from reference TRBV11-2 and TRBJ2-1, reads EAGVAQSPRYKIIEKRQSVAFWCNPISGHATLYWYQQILGQGPKLLIQFQNNGVVDDSQLPKDRFSAERLKGVDSTLKIQPAKLEDSAVYLCASSLWSGGYYNEQFFGPGTRLTVL.

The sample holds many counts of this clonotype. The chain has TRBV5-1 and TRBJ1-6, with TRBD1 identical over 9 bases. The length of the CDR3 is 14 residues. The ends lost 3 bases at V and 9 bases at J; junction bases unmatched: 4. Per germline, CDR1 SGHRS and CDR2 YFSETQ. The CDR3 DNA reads TGCGCCAGCAGCTCCCGACAGGGGGGTTCACCCCTCCACTTT. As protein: CASSSRQGGSPLHF.

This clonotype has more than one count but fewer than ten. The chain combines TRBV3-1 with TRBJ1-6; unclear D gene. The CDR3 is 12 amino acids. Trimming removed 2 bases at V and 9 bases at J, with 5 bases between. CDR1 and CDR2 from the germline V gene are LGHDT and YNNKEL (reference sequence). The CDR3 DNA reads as TGTGCCAGCAGCCAAATTGGTTCACCCCTCCACTTT. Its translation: CASSQIGSPLHF.

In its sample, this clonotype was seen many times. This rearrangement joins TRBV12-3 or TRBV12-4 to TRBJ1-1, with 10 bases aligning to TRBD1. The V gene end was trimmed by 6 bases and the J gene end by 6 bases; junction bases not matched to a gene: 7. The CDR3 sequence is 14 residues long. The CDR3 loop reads CASRGQGRTAEAFF. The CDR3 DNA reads TGTGCCAGCAGGGGACAGGGGCGCACGGCTGAAGCTTTCTTT.

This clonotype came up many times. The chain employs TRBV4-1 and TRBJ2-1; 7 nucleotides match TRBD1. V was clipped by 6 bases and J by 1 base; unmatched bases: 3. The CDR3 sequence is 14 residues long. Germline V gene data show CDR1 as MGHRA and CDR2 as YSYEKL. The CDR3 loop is CASSTGDSYNEQFF. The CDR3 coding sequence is TGCGCCAGCAGTACAGGGGATTCCTACAATGAGCAGTTCTTC.

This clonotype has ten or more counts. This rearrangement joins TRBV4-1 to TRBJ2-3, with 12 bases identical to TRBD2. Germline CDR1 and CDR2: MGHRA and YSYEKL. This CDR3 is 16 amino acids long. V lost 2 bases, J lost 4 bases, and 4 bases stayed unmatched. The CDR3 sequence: CASSQLLAGGADTQYF. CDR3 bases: TGCGCCAGCAGCCAACTCCTAGCGGGAGGGGCAGATACGCAGTATTTT.

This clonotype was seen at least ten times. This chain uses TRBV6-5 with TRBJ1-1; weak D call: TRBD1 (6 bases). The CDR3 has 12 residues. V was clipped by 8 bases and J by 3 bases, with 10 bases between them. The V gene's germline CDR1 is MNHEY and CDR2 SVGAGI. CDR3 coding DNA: TGTGCCAGCGGGAGGGGGTACACTGAAGCTTTCTTT. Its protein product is CASGRGYTEAFF.

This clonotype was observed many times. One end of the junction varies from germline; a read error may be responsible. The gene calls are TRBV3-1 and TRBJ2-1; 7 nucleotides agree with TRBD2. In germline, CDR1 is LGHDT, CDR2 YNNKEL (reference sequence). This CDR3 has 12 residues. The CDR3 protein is CASSDLTSPPIF. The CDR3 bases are TGTGCCAGCAGCGACCTGACTAGCCCCCCGATCTTC.

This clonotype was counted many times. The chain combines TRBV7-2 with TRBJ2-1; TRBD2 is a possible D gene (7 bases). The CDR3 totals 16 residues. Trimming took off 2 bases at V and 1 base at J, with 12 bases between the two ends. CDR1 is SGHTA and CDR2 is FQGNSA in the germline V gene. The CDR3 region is CASSLRGRGSYNEQFF. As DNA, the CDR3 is TGTGCCAGCAGCTTAAGGGGGAGGGGATCCTACAATGAGCAGTTCTTC.

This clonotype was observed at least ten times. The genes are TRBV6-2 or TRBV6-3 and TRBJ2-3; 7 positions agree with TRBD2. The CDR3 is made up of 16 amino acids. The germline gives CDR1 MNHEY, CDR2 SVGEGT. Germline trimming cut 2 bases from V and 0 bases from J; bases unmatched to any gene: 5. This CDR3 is CASSYGGGTSTDTQYF. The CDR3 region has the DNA TGTGCCAGCAGTTACGGCGGGGGAACTAGCACAGATACGCAGTATTTT.

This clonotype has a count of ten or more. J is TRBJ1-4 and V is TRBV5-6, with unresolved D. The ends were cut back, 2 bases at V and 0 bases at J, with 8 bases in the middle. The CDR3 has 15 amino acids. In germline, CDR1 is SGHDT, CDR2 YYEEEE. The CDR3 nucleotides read TGTGCCAGCAGCTTTGTGGCAGCAACTAATGAAAAACTGTTTTTT. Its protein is CASSFVAATNEKLFF.

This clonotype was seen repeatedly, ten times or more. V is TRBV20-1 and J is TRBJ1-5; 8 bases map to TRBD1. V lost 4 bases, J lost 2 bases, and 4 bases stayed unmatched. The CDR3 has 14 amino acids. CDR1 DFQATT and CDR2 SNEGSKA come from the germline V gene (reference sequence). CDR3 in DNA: TGCAGTGCTACTCAGGGGGCTGGCAATCAGCCCCAGCATTTT. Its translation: CSATQGAGNQPQHF.

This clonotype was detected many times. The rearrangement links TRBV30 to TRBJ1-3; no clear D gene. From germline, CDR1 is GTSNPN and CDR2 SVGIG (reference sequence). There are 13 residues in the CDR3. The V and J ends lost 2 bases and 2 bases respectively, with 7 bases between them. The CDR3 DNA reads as TGTGCCTGGAGTCGGTTGACTGGAAACACCATATATTTT. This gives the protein CAWSRLTGNTIYF.

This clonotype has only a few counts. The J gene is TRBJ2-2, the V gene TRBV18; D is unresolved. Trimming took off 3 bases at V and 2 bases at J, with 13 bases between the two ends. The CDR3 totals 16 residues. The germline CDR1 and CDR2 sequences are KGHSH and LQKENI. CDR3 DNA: TGTGCCAGCTCACCCTCCTCCTTTGTAAACACCGGGGAGCTGTTTTTT. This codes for CASSPSSFVNTGELFF.

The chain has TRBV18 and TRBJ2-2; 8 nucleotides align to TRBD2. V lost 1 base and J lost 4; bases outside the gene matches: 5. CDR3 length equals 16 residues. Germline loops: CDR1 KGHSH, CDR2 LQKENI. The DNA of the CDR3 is TGTGCCAGCTCACCACAGAGCGGGGGTTCCACCGGGGAGCTGTTTTTT. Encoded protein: CASSPQSGGSTGELFF.